Each of the 6 T cell receptor beta chains below was sequenced from the same sample in a study of blood T cell repertoires in COVID-19. Produced via immunoSEQ multiplex PCR; TCRdb's table is partial and in-frame only. The table shows roughly 100,000 clones, with over 60% occurring only once. The sequenced sample was peripheral blood. These receptors originate from a man older than 75 with COVID-19, enrolled during active disease.

The genes are TRBV4-2 and TRBJ1-2; D unresolved. The germline V and J ends were trimmed by 1 base and 5 bases, with 20 bases remaining between them. Looked up from germline, CDR1 is LGHNA and CDR2 is YNFKEQ. This CDR3 is built from 17 residues. CDR3 in DNA: TGTGCCAGCAGCCAAGTCGGAGTCGGTACCCGAACTTATGGCTACACCTTC. Translation: CASSQVGVGTRTYGYTF.

The V call is TRBV4-1, the J call TRBJ1-5, with D perhaps matching TRBD1 (5 bases). Germline assignment: CDR1 MGHRA and CDR2 YSYEKL. Deletions cut 1 base from V and 1 base from J, with 11 bases between. The CDR3 is 16 amino acids. The CDR3 bases are TGCGCCAGCAGCCAAGCGAGGACAAAGAGCAATCAGCCCCAGCATTTT. This codes for CASSQARTKSNQPQHF.

The rearrangement joins TRBV5-1 to TRBJ1-2; perhaps TRBD1 as D (5 bases). CDR1 is SGHRS, CDR2 YFSETQ, per germline. V lost 0 bases to trimming and J lost 7 bases, with 16 bases between them. The CDR3 is 15 residues long. The CDR3: CASSLDWAQGGGYTF. Here the CDR3 DNA reads TGCGCCAGCAGCTTGGATTGGGCCCAGGGAGGTGGCTACACCTTC.

This chain's CDR3 is CASSVAGTSGADTQYF. CDR3 nucleotides: TGTGCCAGCAGCGTGGCCGGGACTAGCGGCGCAGATACGCAGTATTTT. The rearrangement joins TRBV9 to TRBJ2-3; 11 bases map to TRBD2. The CDR3 totals 16 residues. Germline V CDR1 and CDR2: SGDLS, YYNGEE. The ends lost 2 bases at V and 4 bases at J; junction bases unmatched: 6.

Here the CDR3 DNA reads TGCAGCGTCCCTTGGGGCCGCAGGGCCGGCTCCTACAATGAGCAGTTCTTC. Protein sequence: CSVPWGRRAGSYNEQFF. This chain joins TRBV29-1 and TRBJ2-1; TRBD1 might be the D (5 bases). There are 17 residues in the CDR3. Germline CDR1 reads SQVTM; CDR2 reads ANQGSEA. V was cut by 6 bases and J by 0 bases, with 21 bases left in between.

The chain combines TRBV6-6 with TRBJ1-6, with 8 positions matching TRBD1. Looked up from germline, CDR1 is MNHNY and CDR2 is SVGAGI (reference sequence). This CDR3 has 13 residues. J was trimmed by 13 bases and V by 6 bases; bases with no gene match: 8. Written as DNA, the CDR3 is TGTGCCAGCAGACAGGGGGGATACGAGCCCCTCCACTTT. Translated: CASRQGGYEPLHF.